This T cell receptor (beta chain) emerged from a study of blood T cell repertoires in COVID-19. Overall study: Some COVID-19 samples were acute and others convalescent; all came from the United States, Italy and Spain.

Per the original data handling: Amplification with reference gene primers provided the estimates of nucleated cell counts. Profiled with immunoSEQ multiplex PCR; TCRdb holds only in-frame clones, not every one. Clonal size and the V and J genes are those of that table, whereas D and trimming came from the DNA. Of approximately 260,000 clones in the sample, roughly 80% were seen once. This TCR derives from a middle-aged woman with active or convalescent COVID-19. Specimen: peripheral blood.

CDR3 DNA: TGTGCCAGCAGTCCGCCGCTGACTAGCGGGGGGGAAAATGAGCAGTTCTTC. As protein: CASSPPLTSGGENEQFF. J is TRBJ2-1 and V is TRBV27; TRBD2 matches 14 bases. The CDR3 has 17 amino acids. The germline V gene has CDR1 MNHEY and CDR2 SMNVEV (reference sequence). The V and J ends lost 5 bases and 7 bases, in that order; junction bases with no gene match: 10.